Listed below are T cell receptor beta chains from one sample, sequenced in a study of cytomegalovirus exposure and HLA in healthy donors. Method: immunoSEQ multiplex PCR; TCRdb's copy keeps in-frame clones and lacks some. Among 77,000 or so clones, around three quarters were seen once, and the ten largest hold approximately 7.2%. The sample comprised PBMCs. The receptors stem from a woman aged 40-49 years in good health and CMV-seronegative. Each CDR3 is given with its conserved first and last residue. The D gene is left open where the match is weak. Size tells how often a clone was seen (once, few, many) or the class of an expanded clone, and some rows leave it out.

size,D,V,J,DNA,CDR3
few,NA,TRBV28,TRBJ2-1,TGTGCCAGCAGTGCGTGGGCAGGGATCGGCAATGAGCAGTTCTTC,CASSAWAGIGNEQFF
NA,NA,TRBV15,TRBJ2-7,TGTGCCACCAGCAGAGATCTGGTGGCAGACGAGCAGTACTTC,CATSRDLVADEQYF
NA,NA,TRBV27,TRBJ1-5,TGTGCCAGCAGTTTAGCCAGGAATCAGCCCCAGCATTTT,CASSLARNQPQHF
NA,TRBD1,TRBV10-3,TRBJ1-2,TGTGCCACCGCTGGACAGGGTGCCTATGGCTACACCTTC,CATAGQGAYGYTF
NA,TRBD1,TRBV7-2,TRBJ2-5,TGTGCCAGCAGCTCGGGACAGAAAGAGACCCAGTACTTC,CASSSGQKETQYF
once,TRBD2,TRBV5-6,TRBJ2-7,TGTGCCAGCAGCTTCGGGGGACTACCCTACGAGCAGTACTTC,CASSFGGLPYEQYF
NA,TRBD1,TRBV6-5,TRBJ1-4,TGTGCCAGCAGGCCCATCGACAGGGAGGAAAAACTGTTTTTT,CASRPIDREEKLFF
NA,NA,TRBV5-1,TRBJ1-1,TGCGCCAGCAGCTTAACAGGGCCTGAAGCTTTCTTT,CASSLTGPEAFF
NA,NA,TRBV30,TRBJ1-2,TGTGCCTGGGCTCCCGGGGGATATGGCTACACCTTC,CAWAPGGYGYTF
few,NA,TRBV27,TRBJ2-5,TGTGCCAGCAGTTATATGGAGACCCAGTACTTC,CASSYMETQYF
NA,TRBD1,TRBV27,TRBJ1-1,TGTGCCAGTGGGGACAGGGGATTGGCTGAAGCTTTCTTT,CASGDRGLAEAFF
NA,NA,TRBV15,TRBJ1-2,TGTGCCACCAGCACTACCTCAGGGAAGGGTAACTATGGCTACACCTTC,CATSTTSGKGNYGYTF
NA,TRBD1,TRBV4-3,TRBJ2-1,TGCGCCAGCAGCCAAGATCTTTGGGACAGGAGCTCCTACAATGAGCAGTTCTTC,CASSQDLWDRSSYNEQFF
few,NA,TRBV14,TRBJ2-3,TGTGCCAGCAGCCCCTCCGGGACTCGGGGGTCAGATACGCAGTATTTT,CASSPSGTRGSDTQYF
NA,NA,TRBV25-1,TRBJ2-5,TGTGCCAGCAGTGTATCTGAGGGTATTCGAGAGACCCAGTACTTC,CASSVSEGIRETQYF
NA,NA,TRBV9,TRBJ1-1,TGTGCCAGCAGCCAAAACAGGGAGGGTTGGACTGAAGCTTTCTTT,CASSQNREGWTEAFF
NA,NA,TRBV10-3,TRBJ1-5,TGTGCCATCAGTTCCACAGGAAGATTCAATAGCAATCAGCCCCAGCATTTT,CAISSTGRFNSNQPQHF
NA,NA,TRBV4-2,TRBJ2-6,TGTGCCAGCAGCCAAGAGAGCTCTGGGGCCAACGTCCTGACTTTC,CASSQESSGANVLTF
NA,NA,TRBV30,TRBJ2-2,TGTGCCTGGACCCCGCTTGTCGGGATGACCGGGGAGCTGTTTTTT,CAWTPLVGMTGELFF
few,NA,TRBV29-1,TRBJ2-1,TGCAGCGTGGCAGGACTCCCCGGTGATGAGCAGTTCTTC,CSVAGLPGDEQFF
NA,NA,TRBV7-3,TRBJ2-2,TGTGCCAGCAGCCCCCGACAGAGCGGGGAGCTGTTTTTT,CASSPRQSGELFF
once,TRBD2,TRBV7-2,TRBJ2-7,TGTGCCAGCAGCTTTTTCGGGAGGGCCTATTCTGGTAGGGACGAGCAGTACTTC,CASSFFGRAYSGRDEQYF
NA,TRBD1,TRBV7-3,TRBJ1-2,TGTGCCAGCAGGTTAACGGCCGGGACAGGGGATTTCCATGGCTACACCTTC,CASRLTAGTGDFHGYTF
NA,TRBD1,TRBV19,TRBJ2-5,TGTGCCAGTAGTATCCACAGGGGCCCGGAGAGGGAGACCCAGTACTTC,CASSIHRGPERETQYF
NA,NA,TRBV28,TRBJ2-1,TGTGCCAGCCTTGGGACACCTTACAATAAGCAGTTCTTC,CASLGTPYNKQFF
NA,TRBD1,TRBV19,TRBJ2-1,TGTGCCAGTAGTATGGGGGACAGCTACCTAAGGTTCTTC,CASSMGDSYLRFF
few,TRBD1,TRBV6-1,TRBJ2-5,TGTGCCAGCAGCCGGACAGGGGATTTAGAGACCCAGTACTTC,CASSRTGDLETQYF
once,NA,TRBV20-1,TRBJ1-5,TGCAGTGCTAGCCTCGGGAAAGTTAAGCATTTT,CSASLGKVKHF
NA,NA,TRBV30,TRBJ1-4,TGTGCCTGGAGCGACAGGTTTACTAATGAAAAACTGTTTTTT,CAWSDRFTNEKLFF
NA,NA,TRBV20-1,TRBJ2-5,TGCAGTGCTTCTCAAGAGACCCAGTACTTC,CSASQETQYF
NA,TRBD2,TRBV7-9,TRBJ2-3,TGTGCCAGCAGCCGTAGCGGGGGCGGCGGCACAGATACGCAGTATTTT,CASSRSGGGGTDTQYF
NA,TRBD1,TRBV30,TRBJ2-5,TGTGCCTGGGTAGGGGTGGAAGGACAGGGCTTGGGGACCCAGTACTTC,CAWVGVEGQGLGTQYF
NA,NA,TRBV5-4,TRBJ1-1,TGTGCCAGCAGCTTGTACGGGATAGAGAACACTGAAGCTTTCTTT,CASSLYGIENTEAFF
NA,TRBD1,TRBV7-2,TRBJ1-2,TGTGCCAGCAGCCCCCCCGGGACAGGGGGCTATGGCTACACCTTC,CASSPPGTGGYGYTF
few,TRBD1,TRBV27,TRBJ1-4,TGTGCCAGCAGTTCCTCGGGACAGGCAAATGAAAAACTGTTTTTT,CASSSSGQANEKLFF
NA,NA,TRBV10-3,TRBJ1-2,TGTGCCATCGCTTTGGACAGCCTCTATGGCTACACCTTC,CAIALDSLYGYTF
NA,TRBD2,TRBV7-9,TRBJ2-5,TGTGCCAGCAGCTTAGCTGGCGGGAGGGCCTTCGAGACCCAGTACTTC,CASSLAGGRAFETQYF
NA,NA,TRBV30,TRBJ2-2,TGTGCCTGGAGCCAGGGGTTCACCGGGGAGCTGTTTTTT,CAWSQGFTGELFF
once,NA,TRBV9,TRBJ1-6,TGTGCCAGCAGCGTAGGGGGGGACGCCCGTAATTCACCCCTCTACTTT,CASSVGGDARNSPLYF